This T cell receptor beta chain is from a study of blood T cell repertoires in COVID-19. Turning to the study itself: Whether acute or convalescent, the COVID-19 samples came from the United States, Italy and Spain. PBMCs, B-cell-depleted T cells, or T cells were the source of the cDNA or gDNA that made up the material.

CDR3 length: 15 residues. V lost 3 bases to trimming and J lost 4 bases; unmatched junction nucleotides: 2. The germline CDR1 and CDR2 sequences are SGHTA and FQGNSA. Original data processing: The authors estimated nucleated cell counts from reference gene primer amplification. This table comes from immunoSEQ multiplex PCR, and its TCRdb copy is limited to in-frame clones, with some not included. From that table come the V and J calls and clone size; the DNA was used to work out D and trimming. The sample includes tens of thousands of clones, approximately 83% of them seen just once. The clonotype comes from a human donor in a cohort sampled during active COVID-19. Material for sequencing was peripheral blood. The chain combines TRBV7-2 with TRBJ2-7, with 14 bases identical to TRBD2. The CDR3 protein is CASSFGTSGGYEQYF. The CDR3 DNA follows: TGTGCCAGCAGCTTCGGGACTAGCGGGGGTTACGAGCAGTACTTC.